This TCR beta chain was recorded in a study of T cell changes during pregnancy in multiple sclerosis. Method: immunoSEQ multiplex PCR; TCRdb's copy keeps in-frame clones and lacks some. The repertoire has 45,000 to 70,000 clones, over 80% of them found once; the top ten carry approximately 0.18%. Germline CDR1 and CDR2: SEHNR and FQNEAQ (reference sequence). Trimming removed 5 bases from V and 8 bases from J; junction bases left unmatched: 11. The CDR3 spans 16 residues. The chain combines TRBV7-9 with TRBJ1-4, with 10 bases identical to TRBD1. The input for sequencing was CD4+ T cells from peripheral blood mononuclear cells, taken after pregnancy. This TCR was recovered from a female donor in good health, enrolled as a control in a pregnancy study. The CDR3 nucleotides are TGTGCCAGCAGCGGATCCGGGACAGGGGCCGGAGAAAAACTGTTTTTT. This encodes CASSGSGTGAGEKLFF.